Presented here are 12 T cell receptor beta chains from one specimen sequenced in a study of vaccination and CD4 T cells after COVID-19. No antigens are known for them. Treatment defined: approximately nine-day PBMC culture with coronavirus spike peptide pools or control peptides (ViraFEST assay). An Oncomine TCR Beta short-read assay was used to sequence the DNA from cultured CD4+ T cells. TCRdb re-called the PCR reads with MiXCR, one entry per CDR3 protein. The sample records just under 20,000 distinct CDR3 sequences, around 45% being singletons. The sequencing used CD4+ T cells from blood, cultured in vitro, collected before SARS-CoV-2 vaccination. The origin of the receptors is a human donor who had recovered from COVID-19.

This clonotype was seen a handful of times. The chain links TRBV4-3 to TRBJ1-5; D not resolved. The CDR3 consists of 15 residues. V shed 0 bases and J shed 1 base, with 7 bases lying between them. Germline-derived CDR1 and CDR2 are LGHNA and YSLEER. The DNA of the CDR3 is TGCGCCAGCAGCCAAGATAGCACAAGCAATCAGCCCCAGCATTTT. Residues: CASSQDSTSNQPQHF.

A few counts support this clonotype. This chain uses TRBV30 with TRBJ2-3; D is unresolved. The V end was cut by 4 bases, the J end by 4 bases, with 15 bases between. The CDR3 is made up of 14 amino acids. Germline lookup yields CDR1 GTSNPN and CDR2 SVGIG (reference sequence). CDR3 protein: CAWNPRWAPDTQYF. The CDR3 nucleotides read TGTGCCTGGAACCCTAGGTGGGCACCAGATACGCAGTATTTT.

The count of this clonotype is one. The V call is TRBV7-2, the J call TRBJ1-5; D is uncertain. Between the trimmed V and J ends, which lost 3 bases and 2 bases, there was a span of 11 bases. Germline values: CDR1 SGHTA, CDR2 FQGNSA. This CDR3 comprises 15 residues. CDR3 protein: CASSFLPRGNQPQHF. The CDR3 DNA reads TGTGCCAGCAGCTTCCTCCCAAGAGGCAATCAGCCCCAGCATTTT.

The CDR3: CASSQGAVNSPLHF. As DNA, the CDR3 is TGTGCCAGCAGTCAGGGGGCTGTTAATTCACCCCTCCACTTT. The V gene is TRBV25-1, the J gene TRBJ1-6, with 8 bases that match TRBD1. J lost 6 bases, V lost 5 bases, and 3 bases had no gene match. This CDR3 contains 14 residues. The germline CDR1 and CDR2 sequences are MGHDK and SYGVNS.

The chain has TRBV4-3 and TRBJ1-1; D not resolved. V was cut by 4 bases and J by 6 bases, with 15 bases left in between. Per germline, CDR1 LGHNA and CDR2 YSLEER. The CDR3 is 14 amino acids. CDR3 nucleotides: TGCGCCAGCAGCCTCCACCGATTAACGGCTGAAGCTTTCTTT. Translated: CASSLHRLTAEAFF.

This clonotype came up once. V gene TRBV24-1 combines with J gene TRBJ2-1; the match to TRBD2 covers 15 bases. The CDR3 sequence is 17 residues long. Germline CDR1 reads KGHDR; CDR2 reads SFDVKD. V was clipped by 3 bases and J by 6 bases; unmatched bases: 5. CDR3 DNA: TGTGCCACCAGTGATAGAGGGGGACTAGCGGGAGGCAATGAGCAGTTCTTC. It translates to CATSDRGGLAGGNEQFF.

CDR3 residues: CASSIYDRANYGYTF. CDR3 in DNA: TGTGCCAGTAGTATTTACGACAGAGCAAACTATGGCTACACCTTC. V gene TRBV19 combines with J gene TRBJ1-2; TRBD1 might be the D (5 bases). CDR1 is LNHDA and CDR2 is SQIVND in the germline V gene (reference sequence). The V end lost 3 bases, the J end lost 2 bases, and 13 bases lay between the germline ends. This CDR3 has 15 amino acids.

The J gene is TRBJ1-1, the V gene TRBV9; unclear D gene. V lost 3 bases, J lost 3 bases, and 12 bases lay in between. The CDR3 totals 14 residues. Germline assignment: CDR1 SGDLS and CDR2 YYNGEE. CDR3 in DNA: TGTGCCAGCAGCGCTGAGGGCGTCGACACTGAAGCTTTCTTT. Protein product: CASSAEGVDTEAFF.

This clonotype was picked up a small number of times. The CDR3: CASSIYGTGRNQPQHF. The CDR3 DNA reads TGTGCCAGTAGTATTTATGGGACAGGGCGTAATCAGCCCCAGCATTTT. V is TRBV19 and J is TRBJ1-5; TRBD1 matches at 9 bases. Germline V CDR1 and CDR2: LNHDA, SQIVND (reference sequence). The length of the CDR3 is 16 residues. V was clipped by 3 bases and J by 4 bases; unmatched bases: 7.

The V and J genes are TRBV2 and TRBJ2-5, with 7 bases matching TRBD2. J was trimmed by 5 bases and V by 6 bases; bases with no gene match: 15. CDR3 size: 16 residues. CDR1 and CDR2 from the germline V gene are SNHLY and FYNNEI. DNA of the CDR3: TGTGCCAGCAGCGCGGCGGCGGGGGACCCCTGGGAGACCCAGTACTTC. This codes for CASSAAAGDPWETQYF.

This clonotype was found once. The chain employs TRBV27 and TRBJ2-1; D is uncertain. This CDR3 region has 12 residues. Germline values: CDR1 MNHEY, CDR2 SMNVEV (reference sequence). CDR3 bases: TGTGCGTCCCGGAGCTCCTACAATGAGCAGTTCTTC. Protein sequence: CASRSSYNEQFF.

The chain couples TRBV6-1 to TRBJ1-6; 7 nucleotides match TRBD1. This CDR3 has 19 amino acids. Germline values: CDR1 MNHNS, CDR2 SASEGT. The junction had 11 bases not matched to a gene; V was cut back by 3 bases and J by 0 bases. CDR3: CASSERTGRGSSYNSPLHF. In DNA, the CDR3 is TGTGCCAGCAGTGAGCGGACAGGTCGCGGGAGCTCCTATAATTCACCCCTCCACTTT.